This T cell receptor (beta chain) was identified in a study of shared clonotypes between healthy human individuals (dated by TCRdb to about 2020). Study-wide context: A couple of women and a few men aged 18 to 49 years were included in the cohort. To increase sequencing depth and limit assay-specific biases, different laboratories used diverse techniques to prepare libraries and sequence TCR repertoires. Per donor, leukapheresis produced somewhere between about 0.9 and 10 billion PBMCs. For each donor, three plates each were used for CD4 naive and CD4 memory, two plates were used for CD8 naive, and one plate was used for CD8 memory. To estimate repertoire size and how much clonotype sharing occurs between individuals, the study deeply sequenced the blood TCR repertoires of about 5 healthy adults. What the study reported, not specific to this receptor: The genetic and exposure-history diversity represented was limited by the small number of donors. Sharing across a few donors was observed for about 5% of naive CD4, 3% to 3.5% of naive CD8, over 2% of memory CD4, and about 0.4% of memory CD8 clonotypes. Clonotypes shared by all four sorted-subset donors showed higher generation probabilities than non-shared clonotypes. Pairwise subsampling led to the expectation that sequencing depth would affect the degree of clonotype sharing among donors. Incomplete sequencing was indicated by rarefaction of sorted-subset datasets, despite the large sequencing depth. Naive subsets generally had larger estimated clonotype richness than memory subsets. Sampling was restricted to blood, and TCR repertoires in tissues likely differ from the TCR repertoires found in blood.

In regard to this clone: It has no known antigen specificity. Per-base quality was not reported, and no clone a single base away is much larger than it. Distinct nucleotide sequences in the sample also encode this CDR3.

TCR CDR3 regions were amplified from genomic DNA by multiplex PCR using the deep immunoSEQ assay. For each cell subset, the extracted genomic DNA was distributed evenly across all wells of several immunoSEQ 96-well plates, and each plate served as one replicate. For sorted subsets, each replicate PCR was loaded with 150 to 250 ng genomic DNA, equivalent to approximately 33,000 T cell genomes. Purified libraries were measured with a Qubit 3.0 fluorometer, size-checked on a Bioanalyzer 2100, and measured again with the KAPA Library Quantification kit. Every immunoSEQ 96-well plate was sequenced on a separate single-read 150-cycle Illumina NextSeq 550 flow cell. Regarding the original processing steps: Because the immunoSEQ output held only junctional sequences and lacked quality scores, the filtering could not match the filtering applied to full-length reads. To assign V/J genes and CDR3, sequences were annotated using PyIR, a Python wrapper for IgBLAST v1.9, with IMGT germline references. Reads were removed for weak V/J assignments (E-value above 1e-6), missing CDR3, stop codons, out-of-frame junctions, or ambiguous translated residues. V3J clonotypes were defined as sequences sharing the same inferred V gene, J gene, and CDR3 amino acid sequence. Percentage overlap between repertoires was calculated by dividing the number of shared unique clonotypes by the size of the smaller repertoire. Three approaches were used to assess repertoire richness: RTK rarefaction, the Chao1 estimator, and Recon v2.1 estimates of unobserved clonotypes. Generation probabilities were computed with OLGA for all TCRbeta clonotypes obtained by the gDNA method from four donors. In TCRdb, the immuneACCESS table is reduced to in-frame sequences with V and J assigned. These tables do not hold every clone; where another copy was compared, an unresolved V gene accounts for under half, and the others remain unexplained. That table gives V, J and clone size, and the DNA gave D and trimming. The sample table records some 2.3 million clones; approximately 95% of these occur just once. The top ten clonotypes cover 0.35% to 0.45% of the sample.

Healthy HIV-negative adults with no recently reported acute infections or vaccinations were included as donors. Every donor was a Caucasian adult living in Nashville, Tennessee, USA. Magnetic negative selection was used to enrich CD4+ T cells, after which naive cells were positively selected on CD45RA and the negative fraction became the memory subset. Blood was collected by leukapheresis, and PBMCs were isolated by Ficoll-Histopaque density gradient centrifugation and then cryopreserved in liquid nitrogen vapor phase. Analytical flow cytometry was used to check the purity and quantity of every magnetically sorted T cell population. Genomic DNA was isolated from every sorted fraction and measured by UV absorbance on a Nanodrop 2000c. Unmatched junction bases come to 2, with V trimmed by 2 bases and J by 3 bases. There are 14 amino acids in the CDR3, from cysteine to phenylalanine inclusive. This entry keeps only the CDR3 DNA: 42 bases, framed from base 1. In the germline V gene, CDR1 corresponds to SNHLY and CDR2 to FYNNEI.

The sequencing sample was made of naive CD4+ T cells from PBMCs. The cell subset or site label for this specimen denotes: CD45RA+ positively selected. The rearrangement combines TRBV2 with TRBJ1-2, and 8 bases in between align with TRBD1. This receptor was obtained from a young man in good health. Some clones in this sample may be carry-over from other donors' samples. The DNA sequence reads TGTGCCAGCAGTGAACAGGGGGCGGACTATGGCTACACCTTC. Its translation is CASSEQGADYGYTF.